This T cell receptor (beta chain) was recovered during a study of T-cell reconstitution after alpha-beta-depleted transplantation in children. The CDR3 covers 13 residues. CDR1 and CDR2 from the germline V gene are ENHRY and SYGVKD. Trimming removed 0 bases from V and 4 bases from J, with 7 bases in between. This clonotype appeared a few times. Unique molecular identifiers were used to barcode this TCRbeta library. MiXCR, run by TCRdb on the PCR reads, gives a single entry per CDR3 protein. The sample consists of roughly 350,000 distinct CDR3 sequences, over 9% of them appearing once. The receptor comes from a human donor who donated a stem cell graft to a child with acute lymphoblastic leukemia. The sequencing here drew on PBMCs from the stem cell graft donor, taken from the stem cell graft. V and J are TRBV10-3 and TRBJ2-7, with D hard to call. The CDR3 region is CAISESNTYEQYF. Written as DNA, the CDR3 is TGTGCCATCAGTGAGTCGAATACTTACGAGCAGTACTTC.